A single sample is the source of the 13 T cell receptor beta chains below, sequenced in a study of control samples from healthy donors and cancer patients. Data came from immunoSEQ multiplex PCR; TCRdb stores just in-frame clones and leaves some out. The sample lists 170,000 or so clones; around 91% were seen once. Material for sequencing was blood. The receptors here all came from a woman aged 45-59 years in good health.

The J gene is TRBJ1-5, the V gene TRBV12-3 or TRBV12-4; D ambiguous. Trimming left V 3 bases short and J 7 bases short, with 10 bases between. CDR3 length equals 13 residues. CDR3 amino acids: CASSFRVKQPQHF. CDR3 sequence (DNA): TGTGCCAGCAGTTTTAGGGTTAAACAGCCCCAGCATTTT.

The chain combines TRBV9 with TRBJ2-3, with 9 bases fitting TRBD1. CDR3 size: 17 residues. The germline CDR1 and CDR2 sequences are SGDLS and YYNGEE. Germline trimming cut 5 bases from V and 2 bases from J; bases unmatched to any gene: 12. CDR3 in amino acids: CASSKTLRDRDTDTQYF. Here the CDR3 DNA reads TGTGCCAGCAGTAAGACCCTCCGGGACAGGGACACAGATACGCAGTATTTT.

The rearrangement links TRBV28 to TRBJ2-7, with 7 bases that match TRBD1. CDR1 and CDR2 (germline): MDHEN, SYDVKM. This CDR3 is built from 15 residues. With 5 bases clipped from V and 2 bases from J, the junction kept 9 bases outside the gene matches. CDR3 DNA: TGTGCCAGCAGTGGGTCAGGGGGTACCACCTACGAGCAGTACTTC. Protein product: CASSGSGGTTYEQYF.

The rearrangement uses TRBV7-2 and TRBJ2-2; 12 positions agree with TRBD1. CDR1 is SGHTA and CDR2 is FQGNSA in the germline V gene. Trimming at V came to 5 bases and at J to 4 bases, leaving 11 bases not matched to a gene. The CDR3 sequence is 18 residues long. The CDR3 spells CASSPWGGTGGPTGELFF. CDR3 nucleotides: TGTGCCAGCAGCCCGTGGGGGGGGACAGGGGGCCCCACCGGGGAGCTGTTTTTT.

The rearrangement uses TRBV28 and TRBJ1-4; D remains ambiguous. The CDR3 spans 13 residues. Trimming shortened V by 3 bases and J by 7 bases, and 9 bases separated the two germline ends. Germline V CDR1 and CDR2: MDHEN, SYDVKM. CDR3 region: CASSLTGTEKLFF. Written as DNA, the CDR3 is TGTGCCAGCAGTTTGACTGGAACTGAAAAACTGTTTTTT.

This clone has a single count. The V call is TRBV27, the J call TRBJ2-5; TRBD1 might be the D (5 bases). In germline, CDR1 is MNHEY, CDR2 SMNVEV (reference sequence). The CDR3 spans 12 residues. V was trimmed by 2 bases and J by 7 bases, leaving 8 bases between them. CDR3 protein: CASSLGAGTQYF. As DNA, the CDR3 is TGTGCCAGCAGTTTAGGGGCAGGGACCCAGTACTTC.

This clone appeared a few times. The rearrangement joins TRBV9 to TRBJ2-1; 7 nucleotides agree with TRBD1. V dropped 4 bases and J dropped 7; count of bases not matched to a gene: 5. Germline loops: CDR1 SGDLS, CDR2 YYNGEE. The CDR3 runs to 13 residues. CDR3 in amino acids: CASSRTGRNEQFF. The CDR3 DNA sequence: TGTGCCAGCAGCCGGACAGGACGGAATGAGCAGTTCTTC.

CDR3: CASSLSSGGGNQPQHF. The CDR3 coding sequence is TGTGCCAGCAGCTTAAGTTCGGGGGGCGGAAATCAGCCCCAGCATTTT. This chain uses TRBV7-9 with TRBJ1-5; the D gene is possibly TRBD1 (6 bases). Germline V gene data show CDR1 as SEHNR and CDR2 as FQNEAQ (reference sequence). Trimming cost V 2 bases and J 4 bases, with 15 bases left between them. The CDR3 covers 16 residues.

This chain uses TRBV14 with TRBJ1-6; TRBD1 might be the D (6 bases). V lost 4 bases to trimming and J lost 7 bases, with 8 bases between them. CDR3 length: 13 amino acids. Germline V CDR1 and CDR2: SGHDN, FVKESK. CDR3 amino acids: CASSPGQNSPLHF. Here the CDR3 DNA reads TGTGCCAGCAGCCCTGGACAGAATTCACCCCTCCACTTT. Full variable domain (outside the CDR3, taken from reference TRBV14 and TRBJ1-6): EAGVTQFPSHSVIEKGQTVTLRCDPISGHDNLYWYRRVMGKEIKFLLHFVKESKQDESGMPNNRFLAERTGGTYSTLKVQPAELEDSGVYFCASSPGQNSPLHFGNGTRLTVT.

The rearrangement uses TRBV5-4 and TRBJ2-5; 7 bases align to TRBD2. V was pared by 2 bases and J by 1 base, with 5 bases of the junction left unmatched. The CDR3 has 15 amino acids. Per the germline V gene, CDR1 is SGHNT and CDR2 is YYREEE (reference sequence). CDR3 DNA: TGTGCCAGCAGCTTAAGGCTAGCGGCCCAAGAGACCCAGTACTTC. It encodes CASSLRLAAQETQYF. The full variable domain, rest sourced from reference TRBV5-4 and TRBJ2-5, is ETGVTQSPTHLIKTRGQQVTLRCSSQSGHNTVSWYQQALGQGPQFIFQYYREEENGRGNFPPRFSGLQFPNYSSELNVNALELDDSALYLCASSLRLAAQETQYFGPGTRLLVL.

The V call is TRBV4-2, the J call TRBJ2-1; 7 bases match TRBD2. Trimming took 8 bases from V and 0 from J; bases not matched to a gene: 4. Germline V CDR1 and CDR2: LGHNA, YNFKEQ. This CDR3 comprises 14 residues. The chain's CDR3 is CASERGHSYNEQFF. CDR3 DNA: TGTGCCAGCGAGCGGGGCCACTCCTACAATGAGCAGTTCTTC.

The CDR3 nucleotides read TGTGCCAGCAGTTACGTGGACAGGGGTAATGGCTACACCTTC. Translated: CASSYVDRGNGYTF. The chain has TRBV6-5 and TRBJ1-2; 9 bases line up with TRBD1. The junction had 4 bases not matched to a gene; V was cut back by 2 bases and J by 6 bases. The V gene's germline CDR1 is MNHEY and CDR2 SVGAGI. The CDR3 consists of 14 residues.

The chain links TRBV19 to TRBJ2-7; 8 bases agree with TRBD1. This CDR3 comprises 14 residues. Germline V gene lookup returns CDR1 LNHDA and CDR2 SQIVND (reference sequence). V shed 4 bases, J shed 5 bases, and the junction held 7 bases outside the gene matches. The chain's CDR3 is CASSTRTGSNEQYF. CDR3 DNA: TGTGCCAGTAGTACTCGGACAGGGAGCAACGAGCAGTACTTC.